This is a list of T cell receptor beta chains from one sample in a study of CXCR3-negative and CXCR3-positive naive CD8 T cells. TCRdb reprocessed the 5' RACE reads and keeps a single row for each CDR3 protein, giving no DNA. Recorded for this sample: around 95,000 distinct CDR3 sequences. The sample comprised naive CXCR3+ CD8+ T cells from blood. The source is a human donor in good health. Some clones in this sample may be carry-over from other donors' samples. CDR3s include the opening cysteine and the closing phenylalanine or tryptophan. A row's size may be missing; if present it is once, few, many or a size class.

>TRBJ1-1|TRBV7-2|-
CASSFSYTEAFF
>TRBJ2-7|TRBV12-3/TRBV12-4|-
CASTPEDRLISYEQYF
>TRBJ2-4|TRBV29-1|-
CSVVDGNIQYF
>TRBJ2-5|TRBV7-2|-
CASSAMVGGIQETQYF
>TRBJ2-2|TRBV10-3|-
CAISDHGPGELFF
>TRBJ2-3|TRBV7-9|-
CASSSNRDRGASTSTDTQYF
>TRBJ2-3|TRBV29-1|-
CSVEAPKLAYTQYF
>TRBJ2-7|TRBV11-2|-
CASSRAQGSYEQYF
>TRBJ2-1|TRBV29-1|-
CSVAPGSSGKFNEQFF
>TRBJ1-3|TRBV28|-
CASSAGQGILGNTIYF
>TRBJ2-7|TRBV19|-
CASSSSRGGEQYF
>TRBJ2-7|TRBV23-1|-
CASSQSGRINSYEQYF
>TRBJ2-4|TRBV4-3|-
CASSPDSKNIHYF
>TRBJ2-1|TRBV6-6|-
CASSYSVGSHYNEQFF
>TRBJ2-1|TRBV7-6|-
CASSLDPSSVGYNEQFF
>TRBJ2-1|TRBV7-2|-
CASSFGRSYNEQFF
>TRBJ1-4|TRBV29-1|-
CSVGQEVREKLFF
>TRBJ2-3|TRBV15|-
CATSGLTGADTQYF
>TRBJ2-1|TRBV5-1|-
CASSLTGHRSYNEQFF
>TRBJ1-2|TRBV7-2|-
CASSLFRGSYGYTF
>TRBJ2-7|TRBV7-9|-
CASSSGGRAYEQYF
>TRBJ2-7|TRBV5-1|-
CASRPTGTDYEQYF
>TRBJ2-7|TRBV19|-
CASSIRQGASTYEQYF
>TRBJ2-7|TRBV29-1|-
CSAAFPWEAHEQYF
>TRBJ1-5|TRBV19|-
CASSNPTGFHQPQHF
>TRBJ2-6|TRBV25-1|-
CASSSFRSSSGANVLTF
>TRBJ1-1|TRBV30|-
CAWSGAVNTEALF
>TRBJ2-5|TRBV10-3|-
CAISEPGQETQYF
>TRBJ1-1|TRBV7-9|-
CASSLIPGQMNTEAFF
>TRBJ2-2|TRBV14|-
CASSQDRRLAGNTGELFF
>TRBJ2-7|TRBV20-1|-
CSAWDGFYEQYF
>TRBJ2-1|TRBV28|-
CASITRLVSYNEQFF
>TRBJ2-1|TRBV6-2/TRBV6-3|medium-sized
CATGLNGVNEQFF
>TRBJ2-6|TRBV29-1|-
CRSWGSGANVLTF
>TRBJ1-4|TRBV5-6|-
CASSLGDTDEKLFF
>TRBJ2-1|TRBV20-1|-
CSARGYQGYTEQFF
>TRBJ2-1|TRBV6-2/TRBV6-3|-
CASSYSGLYNEQFF
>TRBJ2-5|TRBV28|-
CASTSTGEEETQYF
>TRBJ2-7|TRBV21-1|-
CASSTDSGTYEQYF
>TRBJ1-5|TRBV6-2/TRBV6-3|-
CASSYPIVGNQPQHF
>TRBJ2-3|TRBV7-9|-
CASSSRTGRTDTQYF
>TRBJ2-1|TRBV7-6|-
CASSRVPGGVDDEQFF
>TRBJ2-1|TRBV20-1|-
CSARDVISVYNEQFF
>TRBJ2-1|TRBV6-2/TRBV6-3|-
CASRGPERLAGVGEQFF
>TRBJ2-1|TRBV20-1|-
CSARGDYPGCPYNEQFF
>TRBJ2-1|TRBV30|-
CAWSVGTGPNEQFF
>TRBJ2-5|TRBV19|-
CASSIRGGKTQYF
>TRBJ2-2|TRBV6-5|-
CASSYRGQGRVGELFF
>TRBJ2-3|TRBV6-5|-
CASRTSGDTQYF
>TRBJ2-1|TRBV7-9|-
CASSSADSHADGRFGQFF
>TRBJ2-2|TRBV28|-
CASSPILASELFF
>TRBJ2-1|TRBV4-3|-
CASSQDPGGSYNEQFF
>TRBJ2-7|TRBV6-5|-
CASSYGQNPIEQYF
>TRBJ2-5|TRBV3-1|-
CATTGDGETQYF
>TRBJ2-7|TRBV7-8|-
CASSPVRGGYEQYF
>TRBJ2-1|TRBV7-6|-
CASSVTSGGPGNEQFF
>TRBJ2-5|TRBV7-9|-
CASSTGNQETQYF
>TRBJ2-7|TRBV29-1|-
CSVAPGTDYEQYF
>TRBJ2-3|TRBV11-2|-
CASSRGVAGTNTDTQYF
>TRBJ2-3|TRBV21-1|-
CASSNTSGSTDTQYF